The rows below give T cell receptor beta chains drawn from one sample of a study of T cells in Graves' hyperthyroidism and ophthalmopathy. TCRdb called the multiplex PCR reads again in MiXCR, with one record for every CDR3 protein. The sample lists about 350,000 distinct CDR3 sequences; approximately 19% were seen once. What was sequenced was blood. The source is a woman between 18 and 30 years old with Graves' hyperthyroidism. CDR3s include the opening cysteine and the closing phenylalanine or tryptophan. The D gene is left open where the match is weak. Some rows have no size entry. The others give once, few or many, or a class for an expanded clone.

NA	15	TRBJ1-1	NA	TRBV3-1	TGTGCCAGCAGCTACTATAAACCGGACACCACTGAAGCTTTCTTT	CASSYYKPDTTEAFF
many	14	TRBJ1-1	NA	TRBV10-2	TGCGCCAGCAGTGTGGACAGCATGAACACTGAAGCTTTCTTT	CASSVDSMNTEAFF
many	14	TRBJ1-5	NA	TRBV28	TGTGCCAGCAGTTTGGCAGGGGTTAATCAGCCCCAGCATTTT	CASSLAGVNQPQHF
NA	14	TRBJ2-5	NA	TRBV9	TGTGCCAGCAGCCCCCGGCAGACCCAAGAGACCCAGTACTTC	CASSPRQTQETQYF
many	13	TRBJ1-5	NA	TRBV6-1	TGTGCCAGCCAGCAGTATAGCAATCAGCCCCAGCATTTT	CASQQYSNQPQHF
NA	14	TRBJ1-6	TRBD1	TRBV12-3/TRBV12-4	TGTGCCAGCACCGATGACAGGGACAATTCACCCCTCCACTTT	CASTDDRDNSPLHF
many	17	TRBJ2-5	TRBD1	TRBV13	TGTGCCAGCAGCTTAGGTGGTGTTGGACAGGGGTTAGAGACCCAGTACTTC	CASSLGGVGQGLETQYF
many	13	TRBJ1-6	NA	TRBV30	TGTGCCTGGAGTTCAGGAGGTAATTCACCCCTCCACTTT	CAWSSGGNSPLHF
many	14	TRBJ1-5	NA	TRBV19	TGTGCCAGTAGTATGTTCGGGGGGGGACAGCCCCAGCATTTT	CASSMFGGGQPQHF
few	16	TRBJ1-2	TRBD1	TRBV6-5	TGTGCCAGCAGTTACTCGATCAGGGACAGGGCGAATGGCTACACCTTC	CASSYSIRDRANGYTF
NA	14	TRBJ2-5	TRBD2	TRBV12-3/TRBV12-4	TGTGCCAGCAGTTCTAGCGGGGGAGGAGAGACCCAGTACTTC	CASSSSGGGETQYF
NA	16	TRBJ1-1	NA	TRBV28	TGTGCCAGCAGTTTAAAGTGGGGGACGGGGACGACGGAAGCTTTCTTT	CASSLKWGTGTTEAFF
many	16	TRBJ2-2	TRBD1	TRBV12-3/TRBV12-4	TGTGCCAGCAGTCCCCGGGACAGGGTAGGGACCGGGGAGCTGTTTTTT	CASSPRDRVGTGELFF
many	13	TRBJ2-5	NA	TRBV29-1	TGCAGCGTTGGGATGGTCATGTCGGAGACCCAGTACTTC	CSVGMVMSETQYF
many	15	TRBJ2-7	TRBD1	TRBV5-1	TGCGCCAGCAGCGCCACCGGGACAGGGAACTACGAGCAGTACTTC	CASSATGTGNYEQYF
NA	10	TRBJ2-4	NA	TRBV15	TGTGCCACCACCCCTTCTTTTCAGTACTTC	CATTPSFQYF
NA	14	TRBJ1-1	NA	TRBV6-1	TGTGCCAGCAGTGAATCCGGACCGGGCACTGAAGCTTTCTTT	CASSESGPGTEAFF
NA	15	TRBJ1-5	NA	TRBV5-1	TGCGCCAGCAGCTTGGAGGGTCGGGGCAATCAGCCCCAGCATTTT	CASSLEGRGNQPQHF
many	15	TRBJ1-5	NA	TRBV7-2	TGTGCCAGCAGCTTAGCGCTGGGGGGCGGTCAGCCCCAGCATTTT	CASSLALGGGQPQHF
many	14	TRBJ2-7	TRBD1	TRBV12-3/TRBV12-4	TGTGCCAGCACACCGGGGACAGGGTCCTACGAGCAGTACTTC	CASTPGTGSYEQYF
many	12	TRBJ2-7	NA	TRBV30	TGTGCCTGGTCGGTGGATGCCTACGAGCAGTACTTC	CAWSVDAYEQYF
many	14	TRBJ1-1	NA	TRBV20-1	TGCAGTGCTAGGGAGCGGATTAAGAACACTGAAGCTTTCTTT	CSARERIKNTEAFF
many	16	TRBJ1-1	NA	TRBV2	TGTGCCAGCACCGCGGACCTGGGACAACCGAACACTGAAGCTTTCTTT	CASTADLGQPNTEAFF
many	14	TRBJ2-5	NA	TRBV6-1	TGTGCCAGCAGCCTAGGGGACCGTGTAGAGACCCAGTACTTC	CASSLGDRVETQYF
many	13	TRBJ1-2	NA	TRBV7-3	TGTGCCAGCAGCTTACTGGGGCTGGATGGCTACACCTTC	CASSLLGLDGYTF
NA	14	TRBJ2-7	NA	TRBV18	TGTGCCAGCTCACCCGTTAGGGGAACCTACGAGCAGTACTTC	CASSPVRGTYEQYF
many	15	TRBJ1-2	TRBD1	TRBV28	TGTGCCAGCAGTTCCACAGGGGAGTCTTTTGATGGCTACACCTTC	CASSSTGESFDGYTF
many	12	TRBJ1-1	NA	TRBV28	TGTGCCAGCACAACAGGGTTTATTGGAGCTTTCTTT	CASTTGFIGAFF
many	16	TRBJ1-5	TRBD1	TRBV12-3/TRBV12-4	TGTGCCAGCAGTTTCGGGTGGAGGGGACAGGGCCAGCCCCAGCATTTT	CASSFGWRGQGQPQHF
once	13	TRBJ1-2	NA	TRBV12-3/TRBV12-4	TGTGCCAGCAGTTTCGCAGGGTCATTCGGCTACACCTTC	CASSFAGSFGYTF
many	13	TRBJ2-7	TRBD2	TRBV5-1	TGCGCCAGCAGTGGGACTAACTCCTACGAGCAGTACTTC	CASSGTNSYEQYF
many	11	TRBJ1-2	TRBD1	TRBV7-8	TGTGCCAGCAGCTCCCAAGACAGGGTACACTTC	CASSSQDRVHF
NA	13	TRBJ2-5	NA	TRBV6-1	TGTGCCAGCAGGGAGCCCAGGGGTGAGACCCAGTACTTC	CASREPRGETQYF
many	15	TRBJ1-2	NA	TRBV28	TGTGCCAGCAGTTTTTATGGCAGGGATTTCTATGGCTACACCTTC	CASSFYGRDFYGYTF
many	14	TRBJ2-4	NA	TRBV12-3/TRBV12-4	TGTGCCAGCAGTCCAACAGGGTCCAAAAACATTCAGTACTTC	CASSPTGSKNIQYF